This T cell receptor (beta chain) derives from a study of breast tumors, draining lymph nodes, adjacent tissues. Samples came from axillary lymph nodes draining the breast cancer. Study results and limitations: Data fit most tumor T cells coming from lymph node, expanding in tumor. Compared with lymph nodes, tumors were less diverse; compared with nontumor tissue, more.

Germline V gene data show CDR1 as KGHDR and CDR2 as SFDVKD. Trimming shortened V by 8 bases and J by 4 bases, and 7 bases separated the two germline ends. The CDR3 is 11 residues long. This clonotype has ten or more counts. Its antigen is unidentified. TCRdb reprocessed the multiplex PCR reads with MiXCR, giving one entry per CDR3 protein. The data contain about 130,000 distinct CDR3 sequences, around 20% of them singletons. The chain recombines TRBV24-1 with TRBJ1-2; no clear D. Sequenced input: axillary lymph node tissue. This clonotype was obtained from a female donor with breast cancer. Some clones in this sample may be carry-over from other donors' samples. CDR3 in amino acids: CATNTSYGYTF. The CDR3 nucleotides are TGTGCCACCAATACAAGCTATGGCTACACCTTC.